This T cell receptor beta chain is from a study of OX40 agonist ivuxolimab in advanced cancers. Study-level results: In general, CD8+ T cells held more expanded clones than CD4+ did, on average. Some nonresponders also had low normalized T-cell clonal expansion. By week 6 at 0.1 to 3.0 mg/kg, blood CD4+ and CD8+ T cells had expanded clonally.

Germline V CDR1 and CDR2: MNHEY, SVGAGI. CDR3 size: 14 residues. Trimming removed 2 bases from V and 2 bases from J, with 10 bases in between. Generated by immunoSEQ multiplex PCR, the TCRdb table keeps only in-frame clones and is missing some. The sample holds some 74,000 clones, more than 75% seen once. About this clone itself: Antigen: not known.

The gene calls are TRBV6-5 and TRBJ2-7, with D maybe TRBD1 (5 bases). The sample was CD4+ or CD8+ T cells sorted from blood, taken in a trial of the OX40 agonist ivuxolimab. This TCR was recovered from an adult with an advanced solid tumor such as melanoma, head and neck, liver or kidney cancer. The CDR3 spells CASSYRTGAYEQYF. CDR3 sequence (DNA): TGTGCCAGCAGTTACAGAACAGGAGCCTACGAGCAGTACTTC.